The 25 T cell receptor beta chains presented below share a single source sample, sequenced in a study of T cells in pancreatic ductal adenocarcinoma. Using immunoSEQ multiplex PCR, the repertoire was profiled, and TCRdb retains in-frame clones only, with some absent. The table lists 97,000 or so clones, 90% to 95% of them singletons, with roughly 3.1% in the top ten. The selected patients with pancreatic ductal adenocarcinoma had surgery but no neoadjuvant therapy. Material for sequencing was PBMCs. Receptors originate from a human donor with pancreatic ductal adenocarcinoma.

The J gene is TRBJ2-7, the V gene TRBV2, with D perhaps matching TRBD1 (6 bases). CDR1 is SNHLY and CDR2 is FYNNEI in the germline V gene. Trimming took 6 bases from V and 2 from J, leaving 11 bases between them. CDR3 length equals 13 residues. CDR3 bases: TGTGCCAGCAGACTAGGACAGACCTACGAGCAGTACTTC. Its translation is CASRLGQTYEQYF.

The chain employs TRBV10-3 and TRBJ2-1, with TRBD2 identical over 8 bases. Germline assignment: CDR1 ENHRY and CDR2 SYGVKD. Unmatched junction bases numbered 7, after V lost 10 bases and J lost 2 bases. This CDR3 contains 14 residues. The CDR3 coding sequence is TGTGCCACCCACATTAGCGGGGCCTACAATGAGCAGTTCTTC. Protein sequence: CATHISGAYNEQFF.

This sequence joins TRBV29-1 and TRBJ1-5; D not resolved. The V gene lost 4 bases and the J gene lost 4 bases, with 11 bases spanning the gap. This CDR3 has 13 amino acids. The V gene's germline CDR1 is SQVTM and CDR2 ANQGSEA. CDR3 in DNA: TGCAGCGTTGGATACAGCTTAAATCAGCCCCAGCATTTT. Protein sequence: CSVGYSLNQPQHF.

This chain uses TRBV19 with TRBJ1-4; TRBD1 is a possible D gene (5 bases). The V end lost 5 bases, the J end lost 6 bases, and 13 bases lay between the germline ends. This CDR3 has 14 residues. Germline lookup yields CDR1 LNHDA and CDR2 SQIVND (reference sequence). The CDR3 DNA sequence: TGTGCCAGTAGTGACGACAGCGGGGATGAAAAACTGTTTTTT. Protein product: CASSDDSGDEKLFF.

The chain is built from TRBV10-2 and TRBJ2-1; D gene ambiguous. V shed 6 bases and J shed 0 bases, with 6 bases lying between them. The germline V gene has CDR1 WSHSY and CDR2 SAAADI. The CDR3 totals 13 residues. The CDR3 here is CASRASSYNEQFF. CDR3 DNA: TGCGCCAGCAGGGCTAGCTCCTACAATGAGCAGTTCTTC.

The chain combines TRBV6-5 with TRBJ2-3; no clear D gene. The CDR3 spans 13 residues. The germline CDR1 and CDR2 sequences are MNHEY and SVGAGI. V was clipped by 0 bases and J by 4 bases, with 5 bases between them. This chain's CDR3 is CASSYSSADTQYF. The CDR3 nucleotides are TGTGCCAGCAGTTACTCGAGTGCAGATACGCAGTATTTT.

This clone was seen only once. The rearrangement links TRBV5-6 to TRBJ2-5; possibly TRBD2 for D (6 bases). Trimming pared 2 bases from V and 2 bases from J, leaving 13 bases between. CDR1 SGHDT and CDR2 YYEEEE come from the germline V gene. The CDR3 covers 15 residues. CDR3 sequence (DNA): TGTGCCAGCAGCTTTCGGGAGATGGGGCAAGAGACCCAGTACTTC. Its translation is CASSFREMGQETQYF.

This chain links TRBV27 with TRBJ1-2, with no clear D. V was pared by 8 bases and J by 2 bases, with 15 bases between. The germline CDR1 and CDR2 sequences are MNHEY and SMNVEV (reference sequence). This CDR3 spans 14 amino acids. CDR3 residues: CASSYGAANYGYTF. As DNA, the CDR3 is TGTGCCAGCTCCTATGGCGCGGCGAACTATGGCTACACCTTC.

CDR3 amino acids: CASSLSGMVETQYF. The CDR3 DNA follows: TGTGCCAGCAGCTTATCGGGGATGGTAGAGACCCAGTACTTC. The chain uses TRBV7-6 and TRBJ2-5; a weak D match, TRBD2 (5 bases). The V and J ends lost 2 bases and 4 bases respectively, with 11 bases between them. Germline assignment: CDR1 SGHVS and CDR2 FNYEAQ. The CDR3 length is 14 residues. Supplemented by reference TRBV7-6 and TRBJ2-5, the full variable domain reads GAGVSQSPRYKVTKRGQDVALRCDPISGHVSLYWYRQALGQGPEFLTYFNYEAQQDKSGLPNDRFSAERPEGSISTLTIQRTEQRDSAMYRCASSLSGMVETQYFGPGTRLLVL.

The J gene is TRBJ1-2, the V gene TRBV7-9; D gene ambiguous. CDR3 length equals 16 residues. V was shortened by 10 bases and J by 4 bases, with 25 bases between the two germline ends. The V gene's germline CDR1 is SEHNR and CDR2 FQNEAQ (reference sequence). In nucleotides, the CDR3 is TGTGCCACTCGCCCCCAAAAGGAGTCGAGGGCCTATGGCTACACCTTC. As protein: CATRPQKESRAYGYTF.

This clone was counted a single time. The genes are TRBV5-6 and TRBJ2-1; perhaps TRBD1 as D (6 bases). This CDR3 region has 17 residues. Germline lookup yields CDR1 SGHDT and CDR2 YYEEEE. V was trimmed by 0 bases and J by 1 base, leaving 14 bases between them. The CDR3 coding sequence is TGTGCCAGCAGCTTGGCCGGACAGTTAGGTTCCTACAATGAGCAGTTCTTC. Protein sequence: CASSLAGQLGSYNEQFF.

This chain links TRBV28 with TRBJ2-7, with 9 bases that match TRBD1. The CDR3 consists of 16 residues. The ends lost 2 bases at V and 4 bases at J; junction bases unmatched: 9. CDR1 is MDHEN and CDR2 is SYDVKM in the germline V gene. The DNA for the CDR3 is TGTGCCAGCAGTTTACAACCGGGACAGGGTGGGTACGAGCAGTACTTC. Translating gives CASSLQPGQGGYEQYF.

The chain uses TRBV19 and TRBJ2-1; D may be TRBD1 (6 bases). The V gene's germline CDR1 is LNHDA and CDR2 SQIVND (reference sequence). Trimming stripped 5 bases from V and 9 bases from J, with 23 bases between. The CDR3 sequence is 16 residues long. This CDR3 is CASSLQGGLLWSEQFF. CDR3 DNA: TGTGCCAGTAGTTTACAGGGTGGGTTACTGTGGTCTGAGCAGTTCTTC.

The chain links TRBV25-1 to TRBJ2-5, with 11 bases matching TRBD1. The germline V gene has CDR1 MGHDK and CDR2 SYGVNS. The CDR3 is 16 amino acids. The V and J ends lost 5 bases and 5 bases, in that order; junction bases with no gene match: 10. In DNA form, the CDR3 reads TGTGCCAGCAGTTACTCCGGGACAGGGGGTGGGGAGACCCAGTACTTC. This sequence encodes CASSYSGTGGGETQYF. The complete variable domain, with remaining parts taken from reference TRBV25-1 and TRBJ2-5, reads EADIYQTPRYLVIGTGKKITLECSQTMGHDKMYWYQQDPGMELHLIHYSYGVNSTEKGDLSSESTVSRIRTEHFPLTLESARPSHTSQYLCASSYSGTGGGETQYFGPGTRLLVL.

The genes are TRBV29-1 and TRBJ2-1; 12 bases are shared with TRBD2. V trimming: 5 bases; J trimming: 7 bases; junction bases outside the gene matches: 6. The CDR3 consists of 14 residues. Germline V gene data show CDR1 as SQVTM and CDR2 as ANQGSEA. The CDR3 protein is CSVTTSGRINEQFF. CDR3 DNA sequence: TGCAGCGTTACAACTAGCGGGAGGATTAATGAGCAGTTCTTC.

This chain's CDR3 is CASSSTGGNYGYTF. CDR3 in DNA: TGTGCCAGCAGCTCGACAGGGGGAAACTATGGCTACACCTTC. This chain joins TRBV5-4 and TRBJ1-2; 9 positions match TRBD1. In germline, CDR1 is SGHNT, CDR2 YYREEE (reference sequence). After removal of 3 bases from V and 2 bases from J, the junction contained 2 bases not matched to a gene. This CDR3 is 14 amino acids long.

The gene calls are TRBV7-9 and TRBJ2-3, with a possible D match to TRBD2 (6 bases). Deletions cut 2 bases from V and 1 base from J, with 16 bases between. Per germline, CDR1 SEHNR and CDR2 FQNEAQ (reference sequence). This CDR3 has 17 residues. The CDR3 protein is CASSLWGGVIGTDTQYF. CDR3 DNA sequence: TGTGCCAGCAGCTTATGGGGCGGGGTCATTGGCACAGATACGCAGTATTTT.

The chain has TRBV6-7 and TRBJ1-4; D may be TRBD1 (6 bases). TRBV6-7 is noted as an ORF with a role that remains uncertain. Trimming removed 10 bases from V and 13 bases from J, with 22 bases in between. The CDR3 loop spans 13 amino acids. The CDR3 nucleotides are TGTGCCACGGGGGGACATAGCTTAATCGTACTGTTTTTT. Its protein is CATGGHSLIVLFF.

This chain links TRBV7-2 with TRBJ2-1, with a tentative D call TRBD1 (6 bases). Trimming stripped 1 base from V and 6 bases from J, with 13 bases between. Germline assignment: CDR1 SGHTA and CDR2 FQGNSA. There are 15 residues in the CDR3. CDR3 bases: TGTGCCAGCAGCTTAGATTGGACAGCAATCAATGAGCAGTTCTTC. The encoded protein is CASSLDWTAINEQFF. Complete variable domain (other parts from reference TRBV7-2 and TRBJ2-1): GAGVSQSPSNKVTEKGKDVELRCDPISGHTALYWYRQSLGQGLEFLIYFQGNSAPDKSGLPSDRFSAERTGGSVSTLTIQRTQQEDSAVYLCASSLDWTAINEQFFGPGTRLTVL.

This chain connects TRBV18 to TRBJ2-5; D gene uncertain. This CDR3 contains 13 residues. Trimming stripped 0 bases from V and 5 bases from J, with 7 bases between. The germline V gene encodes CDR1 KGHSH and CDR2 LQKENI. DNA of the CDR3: TGTGCCAGCTCACCACCTGTCCAGGAGACCCAGTACTTC. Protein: CASSPPVQETQYF.

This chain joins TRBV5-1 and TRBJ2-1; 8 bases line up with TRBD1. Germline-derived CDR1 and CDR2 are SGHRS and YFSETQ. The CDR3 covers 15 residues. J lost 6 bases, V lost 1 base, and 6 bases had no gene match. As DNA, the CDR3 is TGCGCCAGCAGCTTGTCCAGGGGGCTTGGCAATGAGCAGTTCTTC. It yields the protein CASSLSRGLGNEQFF.

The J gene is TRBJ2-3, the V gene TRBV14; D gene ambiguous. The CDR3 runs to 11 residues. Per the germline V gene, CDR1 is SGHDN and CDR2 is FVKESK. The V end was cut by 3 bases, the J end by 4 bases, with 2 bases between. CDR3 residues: CASSHADTQYF. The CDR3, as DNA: TGTGCCAGCAGCCACGCAGATACGCAGTATTTT.

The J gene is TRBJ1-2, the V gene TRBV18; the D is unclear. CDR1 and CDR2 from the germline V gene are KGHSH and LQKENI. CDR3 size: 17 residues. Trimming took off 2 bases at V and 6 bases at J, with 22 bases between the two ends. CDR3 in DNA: TGTGCCAGCTCACCAACTACCCCCCATTTAGGGCGGGATGGCTACACCTTC. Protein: CASSPTTPHLGRDGYTF.

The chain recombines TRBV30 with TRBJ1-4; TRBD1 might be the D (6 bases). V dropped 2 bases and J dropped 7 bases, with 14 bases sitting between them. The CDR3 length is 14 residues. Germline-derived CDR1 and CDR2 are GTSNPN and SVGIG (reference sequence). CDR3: CAWSYGGGLEKLFF. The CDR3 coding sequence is TGTGCCTGGAGTTACGGGGGGGGGCTTGAAAAACTGTTTTTT.

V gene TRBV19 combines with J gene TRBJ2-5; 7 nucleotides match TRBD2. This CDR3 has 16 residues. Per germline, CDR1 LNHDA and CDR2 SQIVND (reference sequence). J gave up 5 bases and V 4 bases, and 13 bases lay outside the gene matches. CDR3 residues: CASSTGLAEGFETQYF. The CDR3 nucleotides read TGTGCCAGTAGTACAGGGCTAGCGGAGGGCTTCGAGACCCAGTACTTC.